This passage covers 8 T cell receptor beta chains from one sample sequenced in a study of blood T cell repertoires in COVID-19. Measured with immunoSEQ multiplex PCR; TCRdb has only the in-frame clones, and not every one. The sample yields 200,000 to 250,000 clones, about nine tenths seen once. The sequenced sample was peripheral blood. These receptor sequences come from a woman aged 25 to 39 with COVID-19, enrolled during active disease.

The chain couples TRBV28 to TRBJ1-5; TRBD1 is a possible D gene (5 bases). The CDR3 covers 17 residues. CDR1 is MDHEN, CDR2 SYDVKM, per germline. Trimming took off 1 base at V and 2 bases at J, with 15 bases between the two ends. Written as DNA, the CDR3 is TGTGCCAGCAGTTTATTCGGGCAGGGTTTCGGCAATCAGCCCCAGCATTTT. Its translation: CASSLFGQGFGNQPQHF.

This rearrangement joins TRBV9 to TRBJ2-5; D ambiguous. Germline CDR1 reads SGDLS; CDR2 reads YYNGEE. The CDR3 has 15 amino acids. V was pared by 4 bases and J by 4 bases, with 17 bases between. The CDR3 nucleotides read TGTGCCAGCAGCCCCGCCTATGGTCACCGAGAGACCCAGTACTTC. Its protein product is CASSPAYGHRETQYF.

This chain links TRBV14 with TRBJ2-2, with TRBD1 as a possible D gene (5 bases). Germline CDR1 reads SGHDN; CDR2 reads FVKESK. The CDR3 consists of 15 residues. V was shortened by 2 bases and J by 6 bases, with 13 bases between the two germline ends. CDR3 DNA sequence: TGTGCCAGCAGCCAATTCTGGACATCACCCGGGGAGCTGTTTTTT. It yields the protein CASSQFWTSPGELFF.

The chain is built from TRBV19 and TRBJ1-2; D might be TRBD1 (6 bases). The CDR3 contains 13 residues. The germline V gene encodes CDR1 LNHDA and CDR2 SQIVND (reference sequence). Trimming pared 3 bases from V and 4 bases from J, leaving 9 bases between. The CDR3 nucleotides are TGTGCCAGTAGTATCCAGGGGTCCTATGGCTACACCTTC. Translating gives CASSIQGSYGYTF.

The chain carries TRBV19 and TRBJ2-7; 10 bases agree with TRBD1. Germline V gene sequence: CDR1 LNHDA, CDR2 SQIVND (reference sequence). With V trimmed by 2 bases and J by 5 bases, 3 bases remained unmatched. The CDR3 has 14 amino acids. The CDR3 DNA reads TGTGCCAGTAGTATACGGACAGGGGGTCACGAGCAGTACGTC. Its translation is CASSIRTGGHEQYV.

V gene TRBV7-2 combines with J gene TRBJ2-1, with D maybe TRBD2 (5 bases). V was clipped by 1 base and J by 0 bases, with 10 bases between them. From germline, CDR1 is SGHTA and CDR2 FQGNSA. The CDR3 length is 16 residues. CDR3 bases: TGTGCCAGCAGCTTAGTTAGCGAAACCTCCTACAATGAGCAGTTCTTC. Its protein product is CASSLVSETSYNEQFF. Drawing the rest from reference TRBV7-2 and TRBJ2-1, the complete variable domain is GAGVSQSPSNKVTEKGKDVELRCDPISGHTALYWYRQSLGQGLEFLIYFQGNSAPDKSGLPSDRFSAERTGGSVSTLTIQRTQQEDSAVYLCASSLVSETSYNEQFFGPGTRLTVL.

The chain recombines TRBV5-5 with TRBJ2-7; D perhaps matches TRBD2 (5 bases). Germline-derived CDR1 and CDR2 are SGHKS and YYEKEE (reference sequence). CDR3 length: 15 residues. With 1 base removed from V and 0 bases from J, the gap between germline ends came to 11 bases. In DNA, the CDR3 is TGTGCCAGCAGCTTGCTCGGGGTAAGCTCCTACGAGCAGTACTTC. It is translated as CASSLLGVSSYEQYF.

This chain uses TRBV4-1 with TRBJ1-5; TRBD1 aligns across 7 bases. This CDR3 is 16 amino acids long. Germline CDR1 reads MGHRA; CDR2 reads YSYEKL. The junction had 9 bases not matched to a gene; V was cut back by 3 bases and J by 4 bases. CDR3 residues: CASSQEITGANQPQHF. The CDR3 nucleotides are TGCGCCAGCAGCCAGGAAATTACAGGGGCGAATCAGCCCCAGCATTTT.